Listed here are 7 T cell receptor beta chains from one sample, sequenced in a study of blood T cell repertoires in COVID-19. Repertoires were generated with immunoSEQ multiplex PCR, while TCRdb's copy carries only in-frame clones and drops some. The data show about 59,000 clones, more than 60% seen once. The sample consisted of peripheral blood. All receptors come from a woman aged 45-60 years with active or convalescent COVID-19.

This chain joins TRBV18 and TRBJ2-7; 7 bases match TRBD1. The V gene's germline CDR1 is KGHSH and CDR2 LQKENI. This CDR3 has 12 residues. V trimming: 3 bases; J trimming: 6 bases; junction bases outside the gene matches: 2. This CDR3 reads CASSPGQVEQYF. The CDR3 region has the DNA TGTGCCAGCTCACCTGGACAGGTCGAGCAGTACTTC.

This clone was seen a few times. The CDR3: CASSRNHGGQGGELFF. CDR3 coding DNA: TGTGCCAGCAGCCGGAACCACGGGGGGCAGGGCGGGGAGCTGTTTTTT. The rearrangement joins TRBV5-6 to TRBJ2-2; TRBD2 might be the D (7 bases). The CDR3 runs 16 residues. V shed 4 bases and J shed 7 bases, with 20 bases lying between them. The germline gives CDR1 SGHDT, CDR2 YYEEEE.

The chain recombines TRBV20-1 with TRBJ2-5, with TRBD2 matching 10 bases. CDR1 is DFQATT and CDR2 is SNEGSKA in the germline V gene (reference sequence). V was pared by 3 bases and J by 3 bases, with 10 bases of the junction left unmatched. This CDR3 contains 16 residues. The CDR3 bases are TGCAGTGCTAGTGAGGTGGGGCTAGCGGGAGAAGAGACCCAGTACTTC. Its protein product is CSASEVGLAGEETQYF.

V usage is TRBV2 and J usage is TRBJ2-2, with 7 bases aligning to TRBD1. The CDR3 length is 14 residues. Per the germline V gene, CDR1 is SNHLY and CDR2 is FYNNEI. Losses at the gene ends were 4 bases for V and 7 bases for J; bases not matched to a gene: 6. The CDR3 is CASSGTGKVGELFF. For the CDR3, the DNA is TGTGCCAGCAGTGGGACAGGAAAGGTCGGGGAGCTGTTTTTT.

The rearrangement uses TRBV5-1 and TRBJ1-2, with a possible D match to TRBD1 (6 bases). The germline CDR1 and CDR2 sequences are SGHRS and YFSETQ. V lost 4 bases and J lost 8, with 18 bases in between. This CDR3 is built from 14 residues. The CDR3 reads CASSISRGTMGYTF. CDR3 DNA: TGCGCCAGCAGCATAAGCAGGGGAACTATGGGCTACACCTTC.

The J gene is TRBJ2-1, the V gene TRBV30, with TRBD2 matching 7 bases. Germline V lookup: CDR1 GTSNPN, CDR2 SVGIG (reference sequence). J was trimmed by 6 bases and V by 4 bases; bases with no gene match: 15. The CDR3 covers 16 residues. CDR3: CAWTRREFMYANEQFF. The CDR3 coding sequence is TGTGCCTGGACGCGGCGGGAGTTCATGTATGCCAATGAGCAGTTCTTC.

The rearrangement links TRBV5-1 to TRBJ2-7; 9 nucleotides match TRBD1. V was clipped by 1 base and J by 5 bases; unmatched bases: 7. Per germline, CDR1 SGHRS and CDR2 YFSETQ. This CDR3 spans 15 amino acids. CDR3 region: CASSLYGQGTDEQYF. The CDR3 DNA reads TGCGCCAGCAGCTTGTACGGACAGGGGACCGACGAGCAGTACTTC. The variable domain in full, completed from reference TRBV5-1 and TRBJ2-7, reads KAGVTQTPRYLIKTRGQQVTLSCSPISGHRSVSWYQQTPGQGLQFLFEYFSETQRNKGNFPGRFSGRQFSNSRSEMNVSTLELGDSALYLCASSLYGQGTDEQYFGPGTRLTVT.